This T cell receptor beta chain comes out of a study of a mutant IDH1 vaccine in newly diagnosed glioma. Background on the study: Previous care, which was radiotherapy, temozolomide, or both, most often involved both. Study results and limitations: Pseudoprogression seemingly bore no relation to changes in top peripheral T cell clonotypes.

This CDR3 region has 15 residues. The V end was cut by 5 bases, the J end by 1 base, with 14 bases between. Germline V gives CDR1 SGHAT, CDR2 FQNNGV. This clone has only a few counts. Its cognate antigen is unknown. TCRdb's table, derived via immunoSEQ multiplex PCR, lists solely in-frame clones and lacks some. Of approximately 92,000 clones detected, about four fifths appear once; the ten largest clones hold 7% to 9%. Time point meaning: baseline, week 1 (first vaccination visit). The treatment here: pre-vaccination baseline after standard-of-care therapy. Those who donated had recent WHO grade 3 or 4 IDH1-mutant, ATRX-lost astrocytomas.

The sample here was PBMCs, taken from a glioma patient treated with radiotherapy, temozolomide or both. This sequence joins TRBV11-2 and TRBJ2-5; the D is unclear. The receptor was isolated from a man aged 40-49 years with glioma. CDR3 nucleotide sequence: TGTGCCAGCAGCGCGCGCGTTCGGGCCCAAGAGACCCAGTACTTC. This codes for CASSARVRAQETQYF.